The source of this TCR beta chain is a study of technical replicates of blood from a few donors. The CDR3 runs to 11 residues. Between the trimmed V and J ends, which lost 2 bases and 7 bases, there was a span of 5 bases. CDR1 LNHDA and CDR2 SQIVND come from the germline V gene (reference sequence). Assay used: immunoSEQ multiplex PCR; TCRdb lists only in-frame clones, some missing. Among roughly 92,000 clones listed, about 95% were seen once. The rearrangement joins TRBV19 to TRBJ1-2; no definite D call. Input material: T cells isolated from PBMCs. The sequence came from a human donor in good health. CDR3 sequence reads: CASSIFGGYTF. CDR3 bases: TGTGCCAGTAGTATATTCGGTGGCTACACCTTC.